The sequence of this T cell receptor (beta chain) was determined in a study of shared clonotypes between healthy human individuals. Only in-frame clones appear in the TCRdb table, and some are missing; sequencing was by immunoSEQ multiplex PCR. Here the sample spans about 2.5 million clones, 85% to 95% being singletons. The CDR3 has 12 amino acids. Germline CDR1 SEHNR, CDR2 FQNEAQ (reference sequence). V was trimmed by 3 bases and J by 10 bases, leaving 12 bases between them. Study findings and constraints: Apart from blood, nothing was sampled; tissue repertoires likely differ. It was anticipated that sequencing depth would influence how many clonotypes donors shared. Naive CD4 clonotypes were shared across a handful of donors at around 5.4%.

This clone has only a few counts. Its antigen is unknown. The sample contains more than one DNA sequence encoding this CDR3. This TCR came from a man aged 18 to 35 in good health. Some clones in this sample may be carry-over from other donors' samples. The sequenced material came from naive CD4+ T cells from PBMCs. Regarding subset: CD45RA+ positively selected. The chain couples TRBV7-9 to TRBJ1-1; D unclear. The CDR3 protein is CASSLEGRGAFF. CDR3 nucleotide sequence: TGTGCCAGCAGCTTGGAAGGACGGGGAGCTTTCTTT.